This T cell receptor (beta chain) was captured in a study of beta chain features in type 1 diabetes. Study-level results: Researchers report that Type 1 diabetes patients had moderately but significantly shorter TCRB CDR3s across all four CD4+ subsets.

This CDR3 is 14 amino acids long. Deletions cut 4 bases from V and 4 bases from J, with 8 bases between. Germline values: CDR1 MDHEN, CDR2 SYDVKM. About this clone: The antigen is undetermined.

Since all of the isolated RNA was reverse transcribed, expressed TCRB transcripts were what got sequenced. Sequencing used immunoSEQ multiplex PCR; TCRdb keeps in-frame clones, though not all of them. Counted here are 150,000 to 200,000 clones, around 63% occurring once; the ten biggest clones make up around 0.08%. Material: naive CD4+ T cells from blood. The source of this sequence is a man aged 25-45 years with type 1 diabetes. This chain uses TRBV28 with TRBJ2-6; D not resolved. The CDR3 is CASSSPAGANVLTF. The CDR3 DNA sequence: TGTGCCAGCAGTTCCCCCGCCGGGGCCAACGTCCTGACTTTC.